This record concerns one T cell receptor beta chain sequence. Profiling relied on immunoSEQ multiplex PCR, and the TCRdb table lists in-frame clones only, not all of them. This repertoire shows 200,000 or so clones, 60% to 80% found once; its top ten account for around 16%. These data originate in a study of blood T cell repertoires in COVID-19. The overall study: From the United States, Italy and Spain came samples of acute and convalescent COVID-19.

Sequencing was performed on peripheral blood. The sequence was collected from a man aged 55 to 70 with active or convalescent COVID-19.

CDR3 region: CASSLALAGGLTDTQYF. CDR3 bases: TGTGCCAGCAGCTTAGCGCTAGCGGGAGGACTCACAGATACGCAGTATTTT. The chain carries TRBV7-9 and TRBJ2-3, with 11 positions matching TRBD2. With 0 bases clipped from V and 2 bases from J, the junction kept 4 bases outside the gene matches. CDR1 SEHNR and CDR2 FQNEAQ come from the germline V gene (reference sequence). This CDR3 region has 17 residues.